Detailed here is one TCR beta chain. Its antigen is as yet unknown. Use of 60 Vbeta and 13 Jbeta primers characterized the PCR. Libraries were prepared by immunoSEQ multiplex PCR; TCRdb keeps only in-frame clonotypes and omits some of them. The sample has 110,000 to 150,000 clones; about 80% are singletons. These data come from a study of cytomegalovirus exposure and HLA in healthy donors. Regarding the study as a whole: The study labeled 180 or so TCR beta chains cytomegalovirus-associated. In a later analysis, a missense DCLRE1C variant was linked to TCR beta V- and J-gene trimming.

The TCR was taken from a man aged 35 to 55 in good health and CMV-seronegative. Sequenced material: PBMCs.

In DNA, the CDR3 is TGTGCTAGTGGCGATTCGGTGGAGCAGTTCTTC. This codes for CASGDSVEQFF. The chain joins TRBV12-5 to TRBJ2-1; the D is unclear. The CDR3 consists of 11 residues. The V gene lost 6 bases and the J gene lost 10 bases, with 10 bases spanning the gap. Looked up from germline, CDR1 is LGHNT and CDR2 is FRNRAP.